Listed below are T cell receptor beta chains from one sample, sequenced in a study of neurological immune-mediated disorders. In TCRdb, the 5' RACE reads were re-called with MiXCR into one record per CDR3 protein. The table shows over 35,000 distinct CDR3 sequences, with roughly 2.5% occurring only once. Sequencing input: PBMCs. The receptors shown here come from a middle-aged man with multiple sclerosis. Both conserved end residues are part of each CDR3.

j_call v_call cdr3_length cdr3_aa
TRBJ1-2 TRBV13 14 CASSSGREGYGYTF
TRBJ1-1 TRBV7-2 14 CASSPRDGNTEAFF
TRBJ2-7 TRBV7-8 13 CASSSEIFGQQYF
TRBJ1-4 TRBV7-2 14 CASSYQGALEKLFF
TRBJ1-6 TRBV20-1 13 CSAREGTDSPLHF
TRBJ2-5 TRBV5-1 11 CASSLDETQYF
TRBJ2-1 TRBV3-1 13 CASSQDTGTGEFF
TRBJ1-2 TRBV2 13 CASSGPGRRGYTF
TRBJ2-1 TRBV2 11 CASSTYNEQFF
TRBJ1-2 TRBV5-1 14 CASSPQGALNGYTF
TRBJ1-5 TRBV6-2/TRBV6-3 14 CATNRGGENQPQHF
TRBJ2-5 TRBV5-6 13 CASSEPSQETQYF
TRBJ2-5 TRBV9 13 CASSVRGRETQYF
TRBJ2-1 TRBV7-9 11 CASSPYNEQFF
TRBJ2-4 TRBV5-6 14 CASSRRDGKNIQYF
TRBJ2-5 TRBV5-1 14 CASSLDRGQETQYF